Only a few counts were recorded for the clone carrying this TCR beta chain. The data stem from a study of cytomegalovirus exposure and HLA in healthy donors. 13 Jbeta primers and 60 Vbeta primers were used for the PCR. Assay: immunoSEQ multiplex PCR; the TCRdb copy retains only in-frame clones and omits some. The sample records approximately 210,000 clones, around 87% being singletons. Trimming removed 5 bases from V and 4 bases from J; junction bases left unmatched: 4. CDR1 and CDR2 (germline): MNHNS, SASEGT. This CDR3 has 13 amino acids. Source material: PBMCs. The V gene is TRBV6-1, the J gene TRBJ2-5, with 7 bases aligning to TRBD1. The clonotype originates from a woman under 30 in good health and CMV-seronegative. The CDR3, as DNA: TGTGCCAGCAGTACATCAGGGGGAGAGACCCAGTACTTC. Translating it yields CASSTSGGETQYF.